This is a list of T cell receptor beta chains from one sample in a study of cytomegalovirus exposure and HLA in healthy donors. Only in-frame clones appear in the TCRdb table, and some are missing; sequencing was by immunoSEQ multiplex PCR. Of over 150,000 clones listed, around 88% are singletons. What was sequenced was PBMCs. These TCRs come from a woman aged 25 to 39 in good health and CMV-seronegative. Each CDR3 is given with its conserved first and last residue. D genes are given only for firm matches. Expanded clones get a size class; other rows say once, few or many, or leave the size out.

clone size	CDR3 length	V gene	J gene	D gene	CDR3 DNA	CDR3 protein
-	13	TRBV27	TRBJ1-1	-	TGTGCCAGCAGTTTAGACAGTAACACTGAAGCTTTCTTT	CASSLDSNTEAFF
-	11	TRBV20-1	TRBJ2-5	-	TGCAGTGCCCGGCAGAGGGAGACCCAGTACTTC	CSARQRETQYF
-	14	TRBV5-6	TRBJ2-3	-	TGTGCCAGCAGCGGACGTTTGGGGGCGGATACGCAGTATTTT	CASSGRLGADTQYF
-	14	TRBV27	TRBJ2-2	-	TGTGCCAGCAGTCCAGGAGGGTACACCGGGGAGCTGTTTTTT	CASSPGGYTGELFF
-	15	TRBV11-2	TRBJ2-7	TRBD1	TGTGCCAGCAGGGTTCCGGGACAGGGGACCTACGAGCAGTACTTC	CASRVPGQGTYEQYF
-	15	TRBV27	TRBJ1-2	-	TGTGCCAGCAGTTTCGAATTAGCGGGGGCGGAGGGCTACACCTTC	CASSFELAGAEGYTF
few	16	TRBV7-9	TRBJ1-4	-	TGTGCCAGCAGCGCGGAACCCATAGCAACTAATGAAAAACTGTTTTTT	CASSAEPIATNEKLFF
-	14	TRBV7-8	TRBJ2-3	-	TGTGCCAGCAGCGTTTCAACGGACAGCGATACGCAGTATTTT	CASSVSTDSDTQYF
-	13	TRBV6-6	TRBJ2-7	-	TGTGCCAGCAGCCCAACAGGTGGGAACGAGCAGTACTTC	CASSPTGGNEQYF
-	17	TRBV9	TRBJ2-1	TRBD2	TGTGCCAGCAGCGTAGGTAGACTAGCGGGAGTGGTGGATGAGCAGTTCTTC	CASSVGRLAGVVDEQFF
-	15	TRBV30	TRBJ2-7	-	TGTGCCTGGAGTGTGGGGCCTCCCCCCTCCTACGAGCAGTACTTC	CAWSVGPPPSYEQYF
-	17	TRBV4-2	TRBJ2-3	TRBD2	TGTGCCAGCAGCCAAGATCTCGCTAGCGGGAGGGCAGATACGCAGTATTTT	CASSQDLASGRADTQYF
-	13	TRBV5-6	TRBJ1-2	TRBD1	TGTGCCAGCAGCCCGGACAGGGCCTATGGCTACACCTTC	CASSPDRAYGYTF
-	13	TRBV28	TRBJ1-1	-	TGTGCCAGCAGTCCCGAGTCGAGGACTGAAGCTTTCTTT	CASSPESRTEAFF
-	13	TRBV5-6	TRBJ2-7	-	TGTGCCAGCAGCTTTGGGCAGCCCTACGAGCAGTACTTC	CASSFGQPYEQYF
-	15	TRBV4-3	TRBJ1-2	-	TGCGCCAGCAGCCAAGACGCCGGGGTGGGTTATGGCTACACCTTC	CASSQDAGVGYGYTF
-	14	TRBV18	TRBJ2-5	-	TGTGCCAGCTCACCACTCGGCAGGCAAGAGACCCAGTACTTC	CASSPLGRQETQYF
-	15	TRBV5-1	TRBJ2-1	-	TGCGCCAGCAGCGAGGGATCTGGGCTCTTCAATGAGCAGTTCTTC	CASSEGSGLFNEQFF
-	15	TRBV18	TRBJ2-7	TRBD1	TGTGCCAGCTCACCTCTCGACAGGGAGAACGGCGAGCAGTACTTC	CASSPLDRENGEQYF
-	15	TRBV5-1	TRBJ2-7	TRBD1	TGCGCCAGCAGCGAGGGACAGCCATTGGTAAACGAGCAGTACTTC	CASSEGQPLVNEQYF
-	15	TRBV5-1	TRBJ2-5	-	TGCGCCAGCAGCCCCCTCCGGGGGTTAACCGAGACCCAGTACTTC	CASSPLRGLTETQYF
-	20	TRBV6-1	TRBJ2-4	TRBD1	TGTGCCAGCAGTGAAAGGGTCGGGACAGGGTCTCGAATAGCCAAAAACATTCAGTACTTC	CASSERVGTGSRIAKNIQYF
-	15	TRBV28	TRBJ2-3	TRBD2	TGTGCCAGCACCACCCTAGCGGGAGGGACAGATACGCAGTATTTT	CASTTLAGGTDTQYF
-	16	TRBV7-8	TRBJ2-7	TRBD1	TGTGCCAGCAGCTTCTCCGGGGACAGCAGCTCCTACGAGCAGTACTTC	CASSFSGDSSSYEQYF
-	16	TRBV9	TRBJ1-3	-	TGTGCCAGCAGCGTAGATTCGGACAGCTCTGGAAACACCATATATTTT	CASSVDSDSSGNTIYF
-	14	TRBV28	TRBJ1-1	-	TGTGCCAGCAGTTTATTGACAGAGAACACTGAAGCTTTCTTT	CASSLLTENTEAFF
-	13	TRBV27	TRBJ2-7	TRBD1	TGTGCCAGCCCGGACAGGGGACACGACGAGCAGTACTTC	CASPDRGHDEQYF
-	13	TRBV6-1	TRBJ1-5	-	TGTGCCAGCACAGCACTGGGGCGACAGCCCCAGCATTTT	CASTALGRQPQHF
-	19	TRBV7-9	TRBJ1-3	TRBD1	TGTGCCACCAACCTATCGCCCCCGGGACAGGGGGCGAAAGGAAACACCATATATTTT	CATNLSPPGQGAKGNTIYF
-	13	TRBV6-5	TRBJ1-2	-	TGTGCCAGCAGTCCTAGGGGGAAGTATGGCTACACCTTC	CASSPRGKYGYTF
-	12	TRBV7-9	TRBJ2-7	-	TGTGCCAGCAGCCCAAATGTCCGGGAGCAGTACTTC	CASSPNVREQYF
-	15	TRBV28	TRBJ1-6	-	TGTGCCAGCAGTGTTACAGGACAGCCCAATTCACCCCTCCACTTT	CASSVTGQPNSPLHF
once	18	TRBV2	TRBJ1-5	TRBD1	TGTGCCAGCAGTAGCCTTCCACAGGGGCTCGCAAGCAATCAGCCCCAGCATTTT	CASSSLPQGLASNQPQHF
-	16	TRBV5-1	TRBJ2-1	TRBD2	TGCGCCAGCAGCTTGACTAGCGGAGGGACCTACAATGAGCAGTTCTTC	CASSLTSGGTYNEQFF
-	14	TRBV27	TRBJ1-1	TRBD1	TGTGCCAGCAGACGAGGGACAGGGAACACTGAAGCTTTCTTT	CASRRGTGNTEAFF
-	13	TRBV18	TRBJ2-5	TRBD2	TGTGCCAGCTCACCCGGACTAGTGGAGACCCAGTACTTC	CASSPGLVETQYF
-	12	TRBV29-1	TRBJ2-5	TRBD1	TGCAGCGTGGGGGACAGCCAAGAGACCCAGTACTTC	CSVGDSQETQYF
-	16	TRBV19	TRBJ2-2	-	TGTGCCAGTATCCCGCGGGGCCTGGGAGGAGCCGGGGAGCTGTTTTTT	CASIPRGLGGAGELFF
-	14	TRBV9	TRBJ2-5	-	TGTGCCAGCAGCGAACCGGACAACCAAGAGACCCAGTACTTC	CASSEPDNQETQYF
-	14	TRBV15	TRBJ1-4	TRBD1	TGTGCCACCAGCCTAGGACAGGGGCCTGAAAAACTGTTTTTT	CATSLGQGPEKLFF
-	15	TRBV2	TRBJ1-5	-	TGTGCCAGCAGTGAAGGGCAGGATAGCAATCAGCCCCAGCATTTT	CASSEGQDSNQPQHF
-	15	TRBV6-1	TRBJ2-1	-	TGTGCCAGCAGGGCCCGCGGAGGTGGAGATAATGAGCAGTTCTTC	CASRARGGGDNEQFF
-	12	TRBV29-1	TRBJ1-2	-	TGCAGCTTGGAGGGAGGGGACTATGGCTACACCTTC	CSLEGGDYGYTF